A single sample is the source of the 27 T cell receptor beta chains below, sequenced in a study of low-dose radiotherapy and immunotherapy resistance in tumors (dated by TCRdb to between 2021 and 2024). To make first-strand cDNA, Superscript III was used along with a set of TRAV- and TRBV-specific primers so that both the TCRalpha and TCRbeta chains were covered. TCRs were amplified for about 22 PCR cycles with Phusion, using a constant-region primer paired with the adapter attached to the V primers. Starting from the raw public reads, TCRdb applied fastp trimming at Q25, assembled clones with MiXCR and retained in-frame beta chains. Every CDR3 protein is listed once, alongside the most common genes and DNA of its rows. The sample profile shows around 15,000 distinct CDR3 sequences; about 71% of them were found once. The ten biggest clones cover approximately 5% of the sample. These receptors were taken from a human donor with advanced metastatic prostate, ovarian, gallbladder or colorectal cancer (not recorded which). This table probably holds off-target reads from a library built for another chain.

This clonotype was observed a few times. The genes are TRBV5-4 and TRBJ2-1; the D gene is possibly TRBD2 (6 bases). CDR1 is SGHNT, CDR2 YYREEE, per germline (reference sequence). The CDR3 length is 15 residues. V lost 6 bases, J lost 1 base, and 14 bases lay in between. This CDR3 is CASTPAAGSYNEQFF. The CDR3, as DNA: TGTGCCAGCACCCCCGCGGCGGGGTCCTACAATGAGCAGTTCTTC.

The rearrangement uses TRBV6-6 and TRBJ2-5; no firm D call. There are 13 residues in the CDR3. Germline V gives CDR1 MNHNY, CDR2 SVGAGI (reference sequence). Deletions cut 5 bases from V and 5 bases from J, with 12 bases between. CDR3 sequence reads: CASSEAHGETQYF. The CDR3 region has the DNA TGTGCCAGCAGTGAAGCGCATGGGGAGACCCAGTACTTC.

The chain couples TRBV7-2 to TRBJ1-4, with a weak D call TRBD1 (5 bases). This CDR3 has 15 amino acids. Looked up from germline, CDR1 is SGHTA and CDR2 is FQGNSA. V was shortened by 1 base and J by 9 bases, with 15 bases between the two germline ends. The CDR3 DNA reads TGTGCCAGCAGCTTAGTGGCGGGGCCGGCGAAAAAACTGTTTTTT. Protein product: CASSLVAGPAKKLFF.

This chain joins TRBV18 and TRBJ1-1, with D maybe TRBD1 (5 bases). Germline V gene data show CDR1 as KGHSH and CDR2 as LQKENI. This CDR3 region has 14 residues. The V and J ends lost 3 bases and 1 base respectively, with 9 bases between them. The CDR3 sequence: CASSPRGQNTEAFF. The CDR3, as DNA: TGTGCCAGCTCACCCCGGGGCCAGAACACTGAAGCTTTCTTT.

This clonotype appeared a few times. The CDR3 nucleotides read TGCAGTGCTAGAGTTGGTGCTAGCGGGAATTACAATGAGCAGTTCTTC. Its protein product is CSARVGASGNYNEQFF. This sequence joins TRBV20-1 and TRBJ2-1, with 9 bases fitting TRBD2. J was trimmed by 4 bases and V by 1 base; bases with no gene match: 8. The CDR3 has 16 amino acids. Germline loops: CDR1 DFQATT, CDR2 SNEGSKA (reference sequence).

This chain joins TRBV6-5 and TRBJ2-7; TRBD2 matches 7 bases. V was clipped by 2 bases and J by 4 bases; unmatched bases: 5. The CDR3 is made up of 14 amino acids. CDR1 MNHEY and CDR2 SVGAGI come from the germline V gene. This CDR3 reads CASSYVWGGYEQYF. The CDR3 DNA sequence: TGTGCCAGCAGTTACGTTTGGGGGGGGTACGAGCAGTACTTC.

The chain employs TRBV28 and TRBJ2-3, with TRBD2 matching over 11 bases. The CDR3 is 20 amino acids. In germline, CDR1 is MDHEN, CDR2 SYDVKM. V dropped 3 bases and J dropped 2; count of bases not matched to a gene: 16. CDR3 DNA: TGTGCCAGCAGTTTCCTAACTAGCGGGAGCCTCAGGGGAAACACAGATACGCAGTATTTT. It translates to CASSFLTSGSLRGNTDTQYF.

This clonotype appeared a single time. CDR3 in amino acids: CASSLVPRDRRNNEQFF. The CDR3 DNA reads TGCGCCAGCAGCTTGGTGCCCCGGGACAGGCGGAACAATGAGCAGTTCTTC. The rearrangement joins TRBV5-1 to TRBJ2-1, with 8 bases aligning to TRBD1. CDR3 size: 17 residues. V was pared by 0 bases and J by 5 bases, with 10 bases of the junction left unmatched. Germline V gene lookup returns CDR1 SGHRS and CDR2 YFSETQ.

CDR3 sequence: CSVPPLGGRGETQYF. CDR3 bases: TGCAGCGTACCACCGTTAGGGGGGCGAGGGGAGACCCAGTACTTC. This sequence joins TRBV29-1 and TRBJ2-5, with D possibly being TRBD1 or TRBD2 (6 bases each). The CDR3 loop spans 15 amino acids. Germline assignment: CDR1 SQVTM and CDR2 ANQGSEA. V gave up 6 bases and J gave up 5 bases, with 22 bases separating them. The full variable domain, rest sourced from reference TRBV29-1 and TRBJ2-5, is SAVISQKPSRDICQRGTSLTIQCQVDSQVTMMFWYRQQPGQSLTLIATANQGSEATYESGFVIDKFPISRPNLTFSTLTVSNMSPEDSSIYLCSVPPLGGRGETQYFGPGTRLLVL.

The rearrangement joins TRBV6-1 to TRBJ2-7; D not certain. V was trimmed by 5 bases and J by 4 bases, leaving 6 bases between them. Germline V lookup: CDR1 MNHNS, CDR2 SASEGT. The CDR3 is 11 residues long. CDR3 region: CASSPEYEQYF. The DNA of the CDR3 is TGTGCCAGCAGTCCCGAGTACGAGCAGTACTTC.

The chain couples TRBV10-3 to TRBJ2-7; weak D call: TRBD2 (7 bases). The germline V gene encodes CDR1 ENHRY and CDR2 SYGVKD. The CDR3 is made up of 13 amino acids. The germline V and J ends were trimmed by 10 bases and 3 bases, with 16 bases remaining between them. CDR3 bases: TGTGCCACGAGGGGGGGCGGTGACTACGAGCAGTACTTC. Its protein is CATRGGGDYEQYF.

CDR3 sequence: CASSQGGFSGNTIYF. In DNA, the CDR3 is TGTGCCAGCAGCCAGGGCGGGTTCTCTGGAAACACCATATATTTT. The J gene is TRBJ1-3, the V gene TRBV3-1, with D hard to call. Germline assignment: CDR1 LGHDT and CDR2 YNNKEL (reference sequence). The CDR3 extends over 15 amino acids. The V gene lost 3 bases and the J gene lost 0 bases, with 9 bases spanning the gap.

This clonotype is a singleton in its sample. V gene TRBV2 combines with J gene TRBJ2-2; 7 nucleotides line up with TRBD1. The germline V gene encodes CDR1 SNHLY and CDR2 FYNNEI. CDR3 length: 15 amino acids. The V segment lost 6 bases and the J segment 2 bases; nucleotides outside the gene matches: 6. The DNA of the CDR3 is TGTGCCAGCAGGACCGGGACAGTAAACACCGGGGAGCTGTTTTTT. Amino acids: CASRTGTVNTGELFF.

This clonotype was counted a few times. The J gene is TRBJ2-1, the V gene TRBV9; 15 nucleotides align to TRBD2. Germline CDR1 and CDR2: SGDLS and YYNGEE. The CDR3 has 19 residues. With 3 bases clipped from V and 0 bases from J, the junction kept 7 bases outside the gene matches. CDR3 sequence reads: CASSGGLAGGWGSYNEQFF. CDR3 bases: TGTGCCAGCAGCGGGGGACTAGCGGGAGGATGGGGCTCCTACAATGAGCAGTTCTTC.

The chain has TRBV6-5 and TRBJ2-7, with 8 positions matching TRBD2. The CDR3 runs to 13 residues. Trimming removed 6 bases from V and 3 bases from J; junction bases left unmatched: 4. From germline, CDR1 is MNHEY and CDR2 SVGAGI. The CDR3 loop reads CASRPGRGYEQYF. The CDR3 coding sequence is TGTGCCAGCAGGCCCGGGAGGGGCTACGAGCAGTACTTC.

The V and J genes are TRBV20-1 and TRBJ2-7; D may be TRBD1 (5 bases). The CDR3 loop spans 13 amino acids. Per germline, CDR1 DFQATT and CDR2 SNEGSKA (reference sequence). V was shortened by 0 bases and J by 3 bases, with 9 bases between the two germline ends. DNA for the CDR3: TGCAGTGCTAGAGAGACAGTTGACTACGAGCAGTACTTC. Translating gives CSARETVDYEQYF.

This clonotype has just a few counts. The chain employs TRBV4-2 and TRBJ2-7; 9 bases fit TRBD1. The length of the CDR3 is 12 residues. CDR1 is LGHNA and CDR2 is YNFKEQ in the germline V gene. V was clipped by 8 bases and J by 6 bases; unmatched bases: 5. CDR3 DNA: TGTGCCAGCGGGGGACAGGGTGGCGAGCAGTACTTC. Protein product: CASGGQGGEQYF.

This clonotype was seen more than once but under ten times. CDR3 protein: CSARDNRGGQGAYEQYF. Written as DNA, the CDR3 is TGCAGTGCTAGAGATAACCGGGGGGGACAGGGGGCCTACGAGCAGTACTTC. This chain connects TRBV20-1 to TRBJ2-7; 11 nucleotides agree with TRBD1. The CDR3 length is 17 residues. V was pared by 0 bases and J by 2 bases, with 9 bases of the junction left unmatched. Germline V gene lookup returns CDR1 DFQATT and CDR2 SNEGSKA (reference sequence).

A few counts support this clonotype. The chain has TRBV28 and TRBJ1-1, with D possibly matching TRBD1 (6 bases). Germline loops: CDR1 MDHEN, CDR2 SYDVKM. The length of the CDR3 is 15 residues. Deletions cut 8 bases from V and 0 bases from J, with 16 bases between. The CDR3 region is CASRAGARVNTEAFF. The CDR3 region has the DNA TGTGCCAGCCGGGCAGGGGCACGTGTGAACACTGAAGCTTTCTTT.

The CDR3 DNA sequence: TGTGCCAGCAGCCAAGTTGGGGAGCAGCCCCAGCATTTT. It is translated as CASSQVGEQPQHF. The gene calls are TRBV4-2 and TRBJ1-5, with D unclear. Trimming took 1 base from V and 7 from J, leaving 8 bases between them. Looked up from germline, CDR1 is LGHNA and CDR2 is YNFKEQ. This CDR3 has 13 amino acids.

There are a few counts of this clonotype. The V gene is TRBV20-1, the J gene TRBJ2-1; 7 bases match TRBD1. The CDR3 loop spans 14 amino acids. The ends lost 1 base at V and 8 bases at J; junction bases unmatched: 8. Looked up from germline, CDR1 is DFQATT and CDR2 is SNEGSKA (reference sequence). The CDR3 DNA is TGCAGTGCTAGAGTTGCAACAGGGGTTTATGAGCAGTTCTTC. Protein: CSARVATGVYEQFF.

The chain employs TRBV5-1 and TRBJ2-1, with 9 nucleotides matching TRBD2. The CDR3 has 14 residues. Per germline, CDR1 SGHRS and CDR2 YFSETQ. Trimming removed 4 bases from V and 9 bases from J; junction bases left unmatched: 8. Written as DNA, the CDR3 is TGCGCCAGCAGCGCGTGGCGGGAGGGCAGTGAGCAGTTCTTC. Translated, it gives CASSAWREGSEQFF.

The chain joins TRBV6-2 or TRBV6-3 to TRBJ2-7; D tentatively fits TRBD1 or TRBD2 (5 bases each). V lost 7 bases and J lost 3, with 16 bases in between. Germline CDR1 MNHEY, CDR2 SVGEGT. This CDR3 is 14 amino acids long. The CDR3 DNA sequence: TGTGCCAGCACGTCTATATGGGGGAGCTACGAGCAGTACTTC. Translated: CASTSIWGSYEQYF.

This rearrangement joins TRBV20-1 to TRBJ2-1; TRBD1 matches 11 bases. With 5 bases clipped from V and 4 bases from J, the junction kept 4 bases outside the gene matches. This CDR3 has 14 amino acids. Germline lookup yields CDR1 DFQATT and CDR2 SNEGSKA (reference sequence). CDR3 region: CSAGTGGFYNEQFF. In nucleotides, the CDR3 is TGCAGTGCTGGGACAGGGGGTTTTTACAATGAGCAGTTCTTC.

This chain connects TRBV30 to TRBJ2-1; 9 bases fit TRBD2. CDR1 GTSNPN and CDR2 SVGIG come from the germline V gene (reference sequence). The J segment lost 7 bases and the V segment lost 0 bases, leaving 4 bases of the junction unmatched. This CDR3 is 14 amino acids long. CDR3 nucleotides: TGTGCCTGGAGTGTAGCGGGGGGCATAAATGAGCAGTTCTTC. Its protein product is CAWSVAGGINEQFF.

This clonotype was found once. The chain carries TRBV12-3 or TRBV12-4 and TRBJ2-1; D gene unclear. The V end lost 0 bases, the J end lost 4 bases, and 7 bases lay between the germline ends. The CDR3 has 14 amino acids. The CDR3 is CASSLALGYNEQFF. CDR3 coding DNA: TGTGCCAGCAGTTTAGCTTTGGGGTACAATGAGCAGTTCTTC.

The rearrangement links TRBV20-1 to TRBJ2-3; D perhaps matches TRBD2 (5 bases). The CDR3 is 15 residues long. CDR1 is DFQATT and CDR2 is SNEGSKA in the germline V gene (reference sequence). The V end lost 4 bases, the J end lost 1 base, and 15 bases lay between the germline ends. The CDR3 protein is CSAKEDFTRTDTQYF. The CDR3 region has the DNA TGCAGTGCTAAGGAGGATTTCACTCGCACAGATACGCAGTATTTT.